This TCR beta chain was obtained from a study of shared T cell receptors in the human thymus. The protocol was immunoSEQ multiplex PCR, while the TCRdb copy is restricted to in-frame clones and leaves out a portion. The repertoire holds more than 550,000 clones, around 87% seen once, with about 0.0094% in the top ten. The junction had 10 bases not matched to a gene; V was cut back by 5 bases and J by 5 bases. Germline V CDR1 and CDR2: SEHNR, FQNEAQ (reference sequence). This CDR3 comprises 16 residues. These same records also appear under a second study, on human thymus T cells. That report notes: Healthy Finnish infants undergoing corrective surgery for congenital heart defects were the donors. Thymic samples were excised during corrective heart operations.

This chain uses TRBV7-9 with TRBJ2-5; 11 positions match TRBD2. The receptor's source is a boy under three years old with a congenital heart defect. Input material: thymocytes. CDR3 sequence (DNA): TGTGCCAGCAGCATGTTAACTAGCGGGAGCTGGGAGACCCAGTACTTC. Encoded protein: CASSMLTSGSWETQYF.